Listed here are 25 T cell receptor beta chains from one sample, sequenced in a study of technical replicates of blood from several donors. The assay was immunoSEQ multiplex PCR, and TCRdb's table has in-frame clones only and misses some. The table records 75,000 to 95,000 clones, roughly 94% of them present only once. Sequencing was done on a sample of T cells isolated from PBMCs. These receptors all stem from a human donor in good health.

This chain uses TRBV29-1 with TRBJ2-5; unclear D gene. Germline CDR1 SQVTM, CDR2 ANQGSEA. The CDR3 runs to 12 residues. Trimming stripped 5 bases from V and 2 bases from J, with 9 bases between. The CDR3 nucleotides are TGCAGCGTTCAGAGGAAACAAGAGACCCAGTACTTC. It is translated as CSVQRKQETQYF.

This CDR3 reads CAISENLGQKNTEAFF. CDR3 nucleotide sequence: TGTGCCATCAGTGAGAACCTGGGACAGAAGAACACTGAAGCTTTCTTT. The chain carries TRBV10-3 and TRBJ1-1, with 7 bases fitting TRBD1. The ends lost 2 bases at V and 1 base at J; junction bases unmatched: 7. The CDR3 consists of 16 residues. Germline values: CDR1 ENHRY, CDR2 SYGVKD.

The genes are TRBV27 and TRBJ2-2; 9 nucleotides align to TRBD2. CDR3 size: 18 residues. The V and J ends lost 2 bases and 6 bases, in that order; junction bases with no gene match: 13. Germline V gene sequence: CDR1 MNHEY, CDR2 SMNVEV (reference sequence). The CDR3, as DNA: TGTGCCAGCAGTTTAACTAGCGGGCCGCAATACCCCGCCGGGGAGCTGTTTTTT. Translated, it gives CASSLTSGPQYPAGELFF.

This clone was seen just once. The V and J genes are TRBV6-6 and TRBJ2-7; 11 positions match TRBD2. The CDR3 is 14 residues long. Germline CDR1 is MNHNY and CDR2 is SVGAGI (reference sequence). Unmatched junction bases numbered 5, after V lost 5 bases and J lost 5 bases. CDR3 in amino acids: CASSPSGGPHEQYF. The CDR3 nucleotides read TGTGCCAGCAGTCCTAGCGGGGGGCCCCACGAGCAGTACTTC.

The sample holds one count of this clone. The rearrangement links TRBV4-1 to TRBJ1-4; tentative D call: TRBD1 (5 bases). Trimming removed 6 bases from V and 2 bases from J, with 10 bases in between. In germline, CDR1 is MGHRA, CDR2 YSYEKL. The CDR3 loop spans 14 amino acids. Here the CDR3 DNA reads TGCGCCAGCAGTCTCAGGGCGACTAATGAAAAACTGTTTTTT. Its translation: CASSLRATNEKLFF.

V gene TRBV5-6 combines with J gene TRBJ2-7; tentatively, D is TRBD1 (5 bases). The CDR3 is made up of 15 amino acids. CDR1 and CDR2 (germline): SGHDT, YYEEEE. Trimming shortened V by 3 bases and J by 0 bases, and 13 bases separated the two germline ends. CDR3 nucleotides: TGTGCCAGCAGCTCAGACAGTCCTACCTCCTACGAGCAGTACTTC. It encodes CASSSDSPTSYEQYF.

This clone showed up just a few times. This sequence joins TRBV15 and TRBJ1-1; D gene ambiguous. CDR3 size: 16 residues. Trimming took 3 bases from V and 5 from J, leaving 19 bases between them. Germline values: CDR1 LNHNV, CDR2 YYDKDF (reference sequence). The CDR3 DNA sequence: TGTGCCACCAGCAGGGCCCTAGGATTCTTTCGGACTGAAGCTTTCTTT. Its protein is CATSRALGFFRTEAFF.

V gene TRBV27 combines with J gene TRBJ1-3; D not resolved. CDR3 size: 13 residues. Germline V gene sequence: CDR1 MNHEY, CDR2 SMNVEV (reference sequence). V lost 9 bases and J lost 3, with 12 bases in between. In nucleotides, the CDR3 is TGTGCCAGTCAACCACACGATGGAAACACCATATATTTT. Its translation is CASQPHDGNTIYF.

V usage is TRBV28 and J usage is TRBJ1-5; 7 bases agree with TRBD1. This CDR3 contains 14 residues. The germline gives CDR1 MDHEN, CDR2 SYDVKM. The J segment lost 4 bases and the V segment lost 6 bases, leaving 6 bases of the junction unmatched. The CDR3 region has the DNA TGTGCCAGCAGCCCAGGGACAGCTAATCAGCCCCAGCATTTT. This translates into CASSPGTANQPQHF.

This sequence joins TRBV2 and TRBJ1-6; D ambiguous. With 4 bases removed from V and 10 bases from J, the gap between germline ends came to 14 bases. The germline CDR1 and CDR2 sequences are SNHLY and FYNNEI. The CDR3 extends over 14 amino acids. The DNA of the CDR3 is TGTGCCAGCAGTGCCAAGACGGGAGAATCACCCCTCCACTTT. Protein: CASSAKTGESPLHF.

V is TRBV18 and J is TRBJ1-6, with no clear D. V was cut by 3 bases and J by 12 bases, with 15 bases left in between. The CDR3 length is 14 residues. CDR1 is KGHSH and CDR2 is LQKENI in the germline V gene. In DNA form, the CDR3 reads TGTGCCAGCTCACCGACCCTATCCGGAGGACCCCTCCACTTT. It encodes CASSPTLSGGPLHF.

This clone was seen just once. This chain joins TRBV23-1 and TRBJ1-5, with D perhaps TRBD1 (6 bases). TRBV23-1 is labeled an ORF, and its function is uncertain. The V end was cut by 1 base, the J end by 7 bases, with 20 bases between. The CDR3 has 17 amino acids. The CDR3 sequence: CASSQLRSDRRVQPQHF. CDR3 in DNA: TGCGCCAGCAGTCAATTGAGGAGCGACAGGCGCGTGCAGCCCCAGCATTTT.

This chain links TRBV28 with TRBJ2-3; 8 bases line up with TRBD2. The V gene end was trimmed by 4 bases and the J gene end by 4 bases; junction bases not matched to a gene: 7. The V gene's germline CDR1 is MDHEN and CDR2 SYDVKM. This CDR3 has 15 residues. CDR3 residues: CASSSAGLEADTQYF. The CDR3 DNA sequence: TGTGCCAGCAGTTCGGCGGGACTAGAGGCAGATACGCAGTATTTT.

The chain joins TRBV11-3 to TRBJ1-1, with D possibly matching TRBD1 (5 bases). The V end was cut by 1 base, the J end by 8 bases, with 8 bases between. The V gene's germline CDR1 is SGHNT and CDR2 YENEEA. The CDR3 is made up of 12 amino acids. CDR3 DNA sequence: TGTGCCAGCAGCTTAGGGGGCCCCGAAGCTTTCTTT. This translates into CASSLGGPEAFF. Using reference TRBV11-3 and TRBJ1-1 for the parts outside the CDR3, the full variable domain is EAGVVQSPRYKIIEKKQPVAFWCNPISGHNTLYWYLQNLGQGPELLIRYENEEAVDDSQLPKDRFSAERLKGVDSTLKIQPAELGDSAVYLCASSLGGPEAFFGQGTRLTVV.

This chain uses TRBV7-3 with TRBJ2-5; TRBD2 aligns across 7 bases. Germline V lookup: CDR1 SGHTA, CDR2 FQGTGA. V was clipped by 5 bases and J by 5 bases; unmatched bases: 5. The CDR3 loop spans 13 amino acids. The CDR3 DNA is TGTGCCAGCAGCCCTACTAGCGTGGAGACCCAGTACTTC. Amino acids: CASSPTSVETQYF.

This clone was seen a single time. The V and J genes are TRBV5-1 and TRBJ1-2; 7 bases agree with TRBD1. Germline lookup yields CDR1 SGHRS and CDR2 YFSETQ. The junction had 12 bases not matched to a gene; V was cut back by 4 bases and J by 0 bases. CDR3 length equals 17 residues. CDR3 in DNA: TGCGCCAGCAGCCAATATCCTGCGGGGACAGCTAACTATGGCTACACCTTC. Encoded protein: CASSQYPAGTANYGYTF.

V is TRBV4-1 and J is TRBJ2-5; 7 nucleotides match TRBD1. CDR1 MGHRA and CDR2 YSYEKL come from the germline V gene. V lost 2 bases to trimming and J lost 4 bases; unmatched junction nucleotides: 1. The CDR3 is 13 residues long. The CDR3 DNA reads TGCGCCAGCAGCCAACGGACAGGAGAGACCCAGTACTTC. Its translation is CASSQRTGETQYF.

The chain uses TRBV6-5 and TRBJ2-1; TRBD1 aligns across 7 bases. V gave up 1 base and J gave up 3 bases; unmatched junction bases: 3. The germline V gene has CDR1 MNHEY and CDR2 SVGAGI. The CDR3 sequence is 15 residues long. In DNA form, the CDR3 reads TGTGCCAGCAGTTACTTGGGACAGAGCTACAATGAGCAGTTCTTC. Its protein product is CASSYLGQSYNEQFF.

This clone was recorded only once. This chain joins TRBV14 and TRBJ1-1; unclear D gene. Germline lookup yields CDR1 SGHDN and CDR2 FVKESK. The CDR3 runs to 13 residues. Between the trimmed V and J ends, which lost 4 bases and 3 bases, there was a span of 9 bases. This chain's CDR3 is CASSPRGYTEAFF. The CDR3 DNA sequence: TGTGCCAGCAGCCCGCGAGGGTACACTGAAGCTTTCTTT. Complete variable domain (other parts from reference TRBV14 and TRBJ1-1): EAGVTQFPSHSVIEKGQTVTLRCDPISGHDNLYWYRRVMGKEIKFLLHFVKESKQDESGMPNNRFLAERTGGTYSTLKVQPAELEDSGVYFCASSPRGYTEAFFGQGTRLTVV.

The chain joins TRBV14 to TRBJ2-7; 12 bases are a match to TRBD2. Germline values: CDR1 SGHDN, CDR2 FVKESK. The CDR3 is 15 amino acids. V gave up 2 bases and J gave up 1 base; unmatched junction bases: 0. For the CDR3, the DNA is TGTGCCAGCAGCCAACTAGCGGGAGGGTCCTACGAGCAGTACTTC. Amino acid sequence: CASSQLAGGSYEQYF. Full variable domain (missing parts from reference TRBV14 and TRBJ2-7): EAGVTQFPSHSVIEKGQTVTLRCDPISGHDNLYWYRRVMGKEIKFLLHFVKESKQDESGMPNNRFLAERTGGTYSTLKVQPAELEDSGVYFCASSQLAGGSYEQYFGPGTRLTVT.

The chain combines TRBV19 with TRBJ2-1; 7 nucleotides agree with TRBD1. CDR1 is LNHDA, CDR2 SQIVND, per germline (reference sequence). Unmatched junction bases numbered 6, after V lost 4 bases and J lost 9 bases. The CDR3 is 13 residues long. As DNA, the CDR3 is TGTGCCAGTAGTAGCCAACAGGGGACTGAGCAGTTCTTC. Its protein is CASSSQQGTEQFF.

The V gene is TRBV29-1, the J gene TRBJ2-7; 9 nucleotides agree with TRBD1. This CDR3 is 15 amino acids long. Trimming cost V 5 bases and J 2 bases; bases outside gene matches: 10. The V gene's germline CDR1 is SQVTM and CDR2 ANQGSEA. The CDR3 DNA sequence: TGCAGCGTTACCTACCGGGGACAGGGACCCTACGAGCAGTACTTC. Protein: CSVTYRGQGPYEQYF.

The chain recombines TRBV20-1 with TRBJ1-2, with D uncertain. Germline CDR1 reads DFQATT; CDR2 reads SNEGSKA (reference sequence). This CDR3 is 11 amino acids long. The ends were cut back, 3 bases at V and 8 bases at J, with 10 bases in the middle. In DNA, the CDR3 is TGCAGTGCTAGTAACAGATTCGGCTACACCTTC. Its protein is CSASNRFGYTF.

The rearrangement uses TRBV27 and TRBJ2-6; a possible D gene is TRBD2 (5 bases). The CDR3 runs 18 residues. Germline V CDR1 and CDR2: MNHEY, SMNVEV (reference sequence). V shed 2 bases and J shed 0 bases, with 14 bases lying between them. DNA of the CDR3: TGTGCCAGCAGTTTAGAGGGTGGAATAAGCTCTGGGGCCAACGTCCTGACTTTC. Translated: CASSLEGGISSGANVLTF. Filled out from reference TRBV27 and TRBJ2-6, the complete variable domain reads EAQVTQNPRYLITVTGKKLTVTCSQNMNHEYMSWYRQDPGLGLRQIYYSMNVEVTDKGDVPEGYKVSRKEKRNFPLILESPSPNQTSLYFCASSLEGGISSGANVLTFGAGSRLTVL.

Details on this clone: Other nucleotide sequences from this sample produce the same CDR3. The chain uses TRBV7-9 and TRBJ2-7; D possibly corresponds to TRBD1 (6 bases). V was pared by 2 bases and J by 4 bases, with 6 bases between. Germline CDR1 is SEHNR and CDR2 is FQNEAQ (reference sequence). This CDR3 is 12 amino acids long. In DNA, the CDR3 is TGTGCCAGCAGCTTACAGGGGTACGAGCAGTACTTC. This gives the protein CASSLQGYEQYF.